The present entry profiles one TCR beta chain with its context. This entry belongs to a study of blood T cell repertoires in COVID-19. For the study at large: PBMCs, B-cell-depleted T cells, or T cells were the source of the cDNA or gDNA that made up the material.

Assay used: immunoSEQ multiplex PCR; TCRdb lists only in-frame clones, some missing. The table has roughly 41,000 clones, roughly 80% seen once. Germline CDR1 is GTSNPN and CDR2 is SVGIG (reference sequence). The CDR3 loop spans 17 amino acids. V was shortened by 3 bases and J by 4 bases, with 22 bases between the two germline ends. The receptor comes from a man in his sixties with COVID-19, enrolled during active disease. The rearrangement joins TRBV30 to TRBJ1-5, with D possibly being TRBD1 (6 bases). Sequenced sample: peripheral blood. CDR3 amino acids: CAWRPPAGRGYNQPQHF. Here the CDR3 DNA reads TGTGCCTGGAGGCCTCCGGCAGGCAGGGGATATAATCAGCCCCAGCATTTT.